Here is one T cell receptor beta chain with its context. The repertoire was sequenced with immunoSEQ multiplex PCR; TCRdb's copy has only in-frame clones and lacks some. The sample records about 9,000 clones, 65% to 80% being singletons. This sample was included in a study of neoadjuvant anti-PD-1 for oral cavity cancer. Overall study: Non-progressing patients received a fourth nivolumab dose near day 43, then surgery on days 50-56.

Material: tumor tissue, obtained before nivolumab (anti-PD-1) treatment. The sequence was obtained from a person aged 40 to 85 with oral cavity squamous cell carcinoma.

CDR3 in DNA: TGTGCCACTCGACAGGGAATTGGAAACACCATATATTTT. Translated, it gives CATRQGIGNTIYF. The genes are TRBV18 and TRBJ1-3, with 7 nucleotides matching TRBD1. CDR1 and CDR2 from the germline V gene are KGHSH and LQKENI. V shed 10 bases, J shed 3 bases, and the junction held 6 bases outside the gene matches. The CDR3 runs 13 residues.